This TCR beta chain was retrieved from a study of cytomegalovirus exposure and HLA in healthy donors. Findings and limits, study-wide: Specificity for CMV antigens was confirmed in vitro for three of the CMV-associated chains.

The length of the CDR3 is 16 residues. Germline V gene data show CDR1 as SGHTA and CDR2 as FQGNSA. V was pared by 7 bases and J by 6 bases, with 11 bases of the junction left unmatched. This clone was seen more than once but under ten times. Its antigen is not identified. The PCR was carried out with 60 Vbeta primers and 13 Jbeta primers. Repertoires were generated with immunoSEQ multiplex PCR, while TCRdb's copy carries only in-frame clones and drops some. The sample carries under 200,000 clones, approximately 12% recorded once. The rearrangement joins TRBV7-2 to TRBJ1-5; 11 bases are a match to TRBD1. This TCR came from a man aged 50 to 59 in good health and CMV-seropositive. Sequenced sample: PBMCs. CDR3 region: CASNPRTGGAGQPQHF. CDR3 sequence (DNA): TGTGCCAGCAACCCCAGGACAGGGGGCGCAGGTCAGCCCCAGCATTTT. The full variable domain, completed using reference TRBV7-2 and TRBJ1-5, is GAGVSQSPSNKVTEKGKDVELRCDPISGHTALYWYRQSLGQGLEFLIYFQGNSAPDKSGLPSDRFSAERTGGSVSTLTIQRTQQEDSAVYLCASNPRTGGAGQPQHFGDGTRLSIL.